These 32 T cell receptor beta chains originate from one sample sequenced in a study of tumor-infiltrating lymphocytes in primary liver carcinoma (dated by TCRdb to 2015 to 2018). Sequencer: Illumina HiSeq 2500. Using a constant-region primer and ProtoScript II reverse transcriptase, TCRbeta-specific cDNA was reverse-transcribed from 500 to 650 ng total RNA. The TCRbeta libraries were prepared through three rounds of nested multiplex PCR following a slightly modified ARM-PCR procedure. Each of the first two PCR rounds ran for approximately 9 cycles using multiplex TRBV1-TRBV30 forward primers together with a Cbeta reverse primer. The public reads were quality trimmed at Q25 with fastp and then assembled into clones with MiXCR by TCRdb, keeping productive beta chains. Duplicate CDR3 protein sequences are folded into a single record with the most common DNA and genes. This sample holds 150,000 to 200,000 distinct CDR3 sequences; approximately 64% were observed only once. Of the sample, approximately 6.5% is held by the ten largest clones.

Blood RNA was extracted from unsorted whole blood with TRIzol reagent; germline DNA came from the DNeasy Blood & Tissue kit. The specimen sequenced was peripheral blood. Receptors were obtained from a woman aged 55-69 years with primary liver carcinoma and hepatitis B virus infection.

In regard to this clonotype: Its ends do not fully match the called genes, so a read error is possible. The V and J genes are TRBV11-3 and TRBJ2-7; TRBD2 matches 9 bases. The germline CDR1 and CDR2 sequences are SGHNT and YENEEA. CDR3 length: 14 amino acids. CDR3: CAGSLPGRAGGQYF. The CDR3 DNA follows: TGTGCCGGCAGCTTGCCGGGACGAGCGGGAGGGCAGTACTTC.

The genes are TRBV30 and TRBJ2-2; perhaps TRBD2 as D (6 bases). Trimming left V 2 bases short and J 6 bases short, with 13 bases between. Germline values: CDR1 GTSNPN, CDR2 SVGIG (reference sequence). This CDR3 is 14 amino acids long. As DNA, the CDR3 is TGTGCCTGGAGTATTGGGCCGGGAGCCGGGGAGCTGTTTTTT. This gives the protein CAWSIGPGAGELFF.

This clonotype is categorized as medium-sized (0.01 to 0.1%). The CDR3 loop is CASSQDMGLAGVGGNEQFF. For the CDR3, the DNA is TGCGCCAGCAGCCAAGATATGGGACTAGCGGGAGTAGGTGGCAATGAGCAGTTCTTC. V is TRBV4-1 and J is TRBJ2-1; 14 bases are shared with TRBD2. The trim removed 0 bases at V and 6 bases at J, leaving 10 bases unmatched. The germline CDR1 and CDR2 sequences are MGHRA and YSYEKL. The CDR3 length is 19 residues.

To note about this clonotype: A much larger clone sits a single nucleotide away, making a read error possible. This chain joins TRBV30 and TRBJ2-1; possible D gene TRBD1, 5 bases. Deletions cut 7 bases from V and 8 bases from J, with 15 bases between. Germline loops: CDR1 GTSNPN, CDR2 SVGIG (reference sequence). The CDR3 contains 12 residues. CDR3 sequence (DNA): TGTGCCTTGAAAGACAGTAGCTATGAGCAGTTCTTC. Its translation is CALKDSSYEQFF.

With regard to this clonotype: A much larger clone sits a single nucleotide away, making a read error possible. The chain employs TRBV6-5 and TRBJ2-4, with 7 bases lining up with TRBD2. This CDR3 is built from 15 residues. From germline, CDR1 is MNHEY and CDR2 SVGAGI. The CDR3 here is CTSSTRGVAKNIQYF. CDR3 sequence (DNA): TGTACCAGCAGCACTCGGGGGGTAGCCAAAAACATTCAGTACTTC.

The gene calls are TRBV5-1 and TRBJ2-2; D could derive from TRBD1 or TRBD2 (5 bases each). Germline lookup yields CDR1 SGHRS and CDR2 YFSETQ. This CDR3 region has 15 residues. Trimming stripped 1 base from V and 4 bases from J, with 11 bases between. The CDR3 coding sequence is TGCGCCAGCAGCTTGTTGACGGGGACCACCGGGGAGCTGTTTTTT. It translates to CASSLLTGTTGELFF.

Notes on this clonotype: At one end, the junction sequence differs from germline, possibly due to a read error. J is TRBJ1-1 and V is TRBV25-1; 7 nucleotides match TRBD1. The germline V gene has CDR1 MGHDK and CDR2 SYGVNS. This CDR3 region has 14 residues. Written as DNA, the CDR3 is TGTGCCAGCACAGGGACAGATACGAACACTGAAGCCTTCTTT. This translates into CASTGTDTNTEAFF. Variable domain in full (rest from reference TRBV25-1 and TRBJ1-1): EADIYQTPRYLVIGTGKKITLECSQTMGHDKMYWYQQDPGMELHLIHYSYGVNSTEKGDLSSESTVSRIRTEHFPLTLESARPSHTSQYLCASTGTDTNTEAFFGQGTRLTVV.

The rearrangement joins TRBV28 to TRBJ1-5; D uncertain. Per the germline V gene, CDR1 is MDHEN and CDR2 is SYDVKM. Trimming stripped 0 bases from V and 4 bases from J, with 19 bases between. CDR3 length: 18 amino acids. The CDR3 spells CASSLWELDRTSNQPQHF. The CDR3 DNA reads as TGTGCCAGCAGTTTATGGGAATTGGACCGTACGAGTAATCAGCCCCAGCATTTT.

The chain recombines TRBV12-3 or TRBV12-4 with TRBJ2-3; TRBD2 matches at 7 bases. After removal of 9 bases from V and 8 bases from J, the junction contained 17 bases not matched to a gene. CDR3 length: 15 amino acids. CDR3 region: CASNTLAESSGTQYF. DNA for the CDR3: TGTGCCAGTAACACTCTAGCGGAGTCCTCAGGTACGCAGTATTTT.

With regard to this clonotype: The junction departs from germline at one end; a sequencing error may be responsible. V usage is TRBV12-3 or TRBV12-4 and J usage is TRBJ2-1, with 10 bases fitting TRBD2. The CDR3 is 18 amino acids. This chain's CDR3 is CTSSRIQFLAGDINEQFF. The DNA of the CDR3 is TGTACCAGCAGCCGTATACAGTTTCTAGCGGGAGACATAAATGAGCAGTTCTTC.

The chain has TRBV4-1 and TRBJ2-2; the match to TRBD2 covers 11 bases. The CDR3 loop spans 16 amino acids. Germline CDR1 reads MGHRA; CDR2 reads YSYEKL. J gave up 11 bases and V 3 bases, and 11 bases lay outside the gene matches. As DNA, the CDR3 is TGCGCCAGCAGCCAGCCGACTAGCGGGAAAGGCAGTGAGCTGTTTTTT. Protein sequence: CASSQPTSGKGSELFF.

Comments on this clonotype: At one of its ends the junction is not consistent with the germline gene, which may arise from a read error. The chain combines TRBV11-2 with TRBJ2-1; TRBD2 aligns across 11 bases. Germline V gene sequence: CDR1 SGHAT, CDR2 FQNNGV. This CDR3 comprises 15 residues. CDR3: CANSPGLAGYNEQFF. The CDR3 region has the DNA TGTGCCAACAGCCCCGGACTAGCGGGCTATAATGAGCAGTTCTTC.

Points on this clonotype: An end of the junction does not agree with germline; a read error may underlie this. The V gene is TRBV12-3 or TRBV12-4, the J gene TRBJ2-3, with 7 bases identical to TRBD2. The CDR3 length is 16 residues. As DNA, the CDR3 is TGTGCCAGCAGTGCCGGGACTATCGATAGCACAGATACACAGTATTTT. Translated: CASSAGTIDSTDTQYF.

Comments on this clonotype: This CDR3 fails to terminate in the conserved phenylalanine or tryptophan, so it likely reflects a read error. The chain's CDR3 is CTSSDPRGQGGYEQYL. The CDR3 DNA is TGTACCAGCAGCGACCCAAGGGGACAGGGGGGCTACGAGCAGTACCTC. This chain joins TRBV28 and TRBJ2-7, with 11 bases that match TRBD1. CDR1 and CDR2 (germline): MDHEN, SYDVKM. The CDR3 spans 16 residues.

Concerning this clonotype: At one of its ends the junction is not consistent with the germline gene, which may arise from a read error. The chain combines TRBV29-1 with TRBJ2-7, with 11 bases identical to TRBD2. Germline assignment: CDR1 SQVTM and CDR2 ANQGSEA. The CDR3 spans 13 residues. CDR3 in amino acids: CNVGTSGQHEQYF. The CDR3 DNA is TGCAACGTTGGGACTAGCGGACAGCACGAGCAGTACTTC.

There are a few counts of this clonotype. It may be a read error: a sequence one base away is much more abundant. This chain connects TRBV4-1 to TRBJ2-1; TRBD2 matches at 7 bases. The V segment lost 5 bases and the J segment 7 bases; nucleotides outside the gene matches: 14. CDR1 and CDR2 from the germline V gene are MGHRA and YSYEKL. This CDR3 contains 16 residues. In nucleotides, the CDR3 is TGCGCCAGCAGCAACCCGACTGGCGGGAGTGCGAATGAGCAGTTCTTC. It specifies CASSNPTGGSANEQFF.

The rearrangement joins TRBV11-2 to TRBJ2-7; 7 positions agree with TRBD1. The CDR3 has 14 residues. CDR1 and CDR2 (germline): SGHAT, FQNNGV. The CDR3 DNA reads TGTGCTAGTAGCTTGATGGGACAGTTCAACGAGCAGTACTTC. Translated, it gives CASSLMGQFNEQYF.

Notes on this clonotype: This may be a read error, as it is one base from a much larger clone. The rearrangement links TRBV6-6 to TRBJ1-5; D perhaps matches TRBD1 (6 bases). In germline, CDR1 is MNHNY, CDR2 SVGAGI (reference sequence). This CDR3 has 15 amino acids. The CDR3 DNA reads TGTGCCAGCAGTTATTTACAGGGAAGCAGTCAGCCCCAGCATTTT. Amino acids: CASSYLQGSSQPQHF.

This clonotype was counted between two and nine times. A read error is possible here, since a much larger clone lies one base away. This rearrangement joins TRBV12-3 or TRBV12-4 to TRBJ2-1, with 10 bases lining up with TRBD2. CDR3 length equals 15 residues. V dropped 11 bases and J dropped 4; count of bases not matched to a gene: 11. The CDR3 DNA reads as TGTGCCGGCAACCTAGCGGGAGACTATTACAATGAGCAGTTCTTC. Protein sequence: CAGNLAGDYYNEQFF.

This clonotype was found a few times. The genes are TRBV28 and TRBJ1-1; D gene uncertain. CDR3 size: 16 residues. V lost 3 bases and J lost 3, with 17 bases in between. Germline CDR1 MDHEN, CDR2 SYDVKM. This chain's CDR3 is CASSFGDDNRDTEAFF. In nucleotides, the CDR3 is TGTGCCAGCAGTTTCGGGGATGACAACCGGGACACTGAAGCTTTCTTT.

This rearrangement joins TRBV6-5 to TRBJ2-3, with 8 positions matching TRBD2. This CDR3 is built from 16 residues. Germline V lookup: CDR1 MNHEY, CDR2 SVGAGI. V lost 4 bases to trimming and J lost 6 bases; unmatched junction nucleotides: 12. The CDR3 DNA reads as TGTGCCAGCAGTTCTCGACTAACGGGAGGGCGGGATACGCAGTATTTT. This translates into CASSSRLTGGRDTQYF.

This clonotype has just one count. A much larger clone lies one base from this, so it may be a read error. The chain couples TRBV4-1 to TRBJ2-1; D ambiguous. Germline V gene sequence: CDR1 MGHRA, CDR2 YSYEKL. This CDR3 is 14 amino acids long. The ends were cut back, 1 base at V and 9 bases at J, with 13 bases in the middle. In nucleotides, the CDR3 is TGCGCCAGCAGCCAAGGAGCCCTAACGAGTGAGCAGTTCTTC. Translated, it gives CASSQGALTSEQFF.

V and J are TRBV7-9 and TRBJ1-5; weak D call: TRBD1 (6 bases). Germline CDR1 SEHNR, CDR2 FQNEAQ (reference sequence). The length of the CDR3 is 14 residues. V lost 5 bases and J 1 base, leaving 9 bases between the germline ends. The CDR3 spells CASSAGTSNQPQHF. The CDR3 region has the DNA TGTGCCAGCAGCGCCGGGACAAGCAATCAGCCCCAGCATTTT.

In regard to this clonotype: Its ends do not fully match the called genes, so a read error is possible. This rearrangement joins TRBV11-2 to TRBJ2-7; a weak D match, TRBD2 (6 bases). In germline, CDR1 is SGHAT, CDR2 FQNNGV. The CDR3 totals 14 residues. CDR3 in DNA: TGTGCCAGCAACTTAGAGCCTAGCGCCCACGAGCAATACTTC. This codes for CASNLEPSAHEQYF.

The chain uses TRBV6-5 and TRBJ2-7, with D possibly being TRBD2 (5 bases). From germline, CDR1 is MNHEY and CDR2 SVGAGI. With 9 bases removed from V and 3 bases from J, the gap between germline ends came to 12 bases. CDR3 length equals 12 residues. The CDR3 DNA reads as TGTGCCAGTCGACATGGGAGCTACGAGCAGTACTTC. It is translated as CASRHGSYEQYF.

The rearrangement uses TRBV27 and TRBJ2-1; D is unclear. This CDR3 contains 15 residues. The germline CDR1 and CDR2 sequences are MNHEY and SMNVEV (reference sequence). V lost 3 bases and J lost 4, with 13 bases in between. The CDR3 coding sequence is TGTGCCAGCAGTTTCCTTCAGCATCGTTACAATGAGCAGTTCTTC. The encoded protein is CASSFLQHRYNEQFF.

CDR3 DNA sequence: TGTGCCAGCAGATCCGGGACCGAGGCTGAAAAACTGTTTTTT. Residues: CASRSGTEAEKLFF. The genes are TRBV6-2 or TRBV6-3 and TRBJ1-4, with a possible D match to TRBD1 (5 bases). This CDR3 contains 14 residues. The germline V and J ends were trimmed by 6 bases and 7 bases, with 15 bases remaining between them. Germline V gene lookup returns CDR1 MNHEY and CDR2 SVGEGT.

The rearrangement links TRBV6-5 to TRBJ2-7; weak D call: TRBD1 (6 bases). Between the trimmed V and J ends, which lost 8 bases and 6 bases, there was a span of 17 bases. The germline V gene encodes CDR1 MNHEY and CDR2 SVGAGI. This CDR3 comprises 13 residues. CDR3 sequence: CASGKFGDTEQYF. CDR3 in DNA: TGTGCCAGCGGTAAATTCGGGGACACCGAGCAGTACTTC.

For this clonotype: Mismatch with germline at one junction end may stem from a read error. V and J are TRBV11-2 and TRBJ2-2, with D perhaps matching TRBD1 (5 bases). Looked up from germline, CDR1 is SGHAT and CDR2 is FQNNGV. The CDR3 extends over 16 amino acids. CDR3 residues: CTSTVHVGANTGELFF. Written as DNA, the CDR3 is TGTACCAGCACCGTGCACGTAGGGGCGAACACCGGGGAGCTGTTTTTT. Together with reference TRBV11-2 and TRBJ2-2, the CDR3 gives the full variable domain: EAGVAQSPRYKIIEKRQSVAFWCNPISGHATLYWYQQILGQGPKLLIQFQNNGVVDDSQLPKDRFSAERLKGVDSTLKIQPAKLEDSAVYLCTSTVHVGANTGELFFGEGSRLTVL.

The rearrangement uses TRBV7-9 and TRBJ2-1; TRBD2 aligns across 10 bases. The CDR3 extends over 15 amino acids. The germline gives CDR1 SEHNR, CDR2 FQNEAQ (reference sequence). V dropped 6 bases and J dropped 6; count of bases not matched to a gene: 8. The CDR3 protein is CASSRPGLAPNEQFF. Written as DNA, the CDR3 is TGTGCCAGCAGTCGCCCGGGACTAGCGCCCAATGAGCAGTTCTTC.

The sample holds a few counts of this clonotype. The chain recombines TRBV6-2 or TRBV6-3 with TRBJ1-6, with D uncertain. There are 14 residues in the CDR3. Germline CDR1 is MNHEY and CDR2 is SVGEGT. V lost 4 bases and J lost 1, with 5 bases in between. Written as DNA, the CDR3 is TGTGCCAGCAGTTGGACGTCCTATAATTCACCCCTCCACTTT. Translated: CASSWTSYNSPLHF.

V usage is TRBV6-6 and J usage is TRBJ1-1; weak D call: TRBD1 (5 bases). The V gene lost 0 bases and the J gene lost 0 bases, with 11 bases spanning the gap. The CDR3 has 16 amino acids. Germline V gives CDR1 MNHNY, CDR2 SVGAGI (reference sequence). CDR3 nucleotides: TGTGCCAGCAGTTACTCGGGGGGAATACTGAACACTGAAGCTTTCTTT. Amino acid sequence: CASSYSGGILNTEAFF.